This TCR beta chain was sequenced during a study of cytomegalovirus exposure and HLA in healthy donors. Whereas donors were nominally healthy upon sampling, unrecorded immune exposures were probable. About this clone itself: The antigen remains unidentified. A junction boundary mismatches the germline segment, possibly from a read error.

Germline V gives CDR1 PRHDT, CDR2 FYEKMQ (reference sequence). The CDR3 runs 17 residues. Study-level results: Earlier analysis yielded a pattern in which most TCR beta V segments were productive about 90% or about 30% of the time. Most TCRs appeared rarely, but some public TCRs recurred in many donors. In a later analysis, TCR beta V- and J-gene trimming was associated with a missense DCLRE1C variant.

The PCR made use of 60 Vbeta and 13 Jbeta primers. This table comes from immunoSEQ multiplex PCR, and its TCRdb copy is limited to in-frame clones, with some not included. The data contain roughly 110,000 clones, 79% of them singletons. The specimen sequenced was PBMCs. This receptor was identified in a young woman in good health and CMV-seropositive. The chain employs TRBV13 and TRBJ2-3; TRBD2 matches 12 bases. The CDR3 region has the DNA TGTGTCAGCAGCTCAACCCTAGCGGGAGGGCCCACAGATACGCAGTATTTT. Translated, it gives CVSSSTLAGGPTDTQYF.